This T cell receptor (beta chain) was found in a study of T cell repertoires in cytomegalovirus infection. Study-level background: CMV infection together with matching HLA type was indicated by public TCR beta signatures. General study findings and limits: Summed frequency of shared TCR beta families picked out CMV carriers who also had the relevant HLA. Across the ex vivo response, the dominant clonotypes were HLA-C-restricted CMV-specific TCR beta clonotypes.

On this clonotype itself: Antigen unknown.

The V gene's germline CDR1 is SGHVS and CDR2 FNYEAQ. Unmatched junction bases numbered 11, after V lost 0 bases and J lost 5 bases. CDR3 size: 18 residues. Using its own MiXCR run on the reads, TCRdb lists one record per CDR3 protein. The repertoire holds roughly 180,000 distinct CDR3 sequences, with 28% as singletons. This TCR derives from a human donor in good health (CMV status not recorded). Some clones in this sample may be carry-over from other donors' samples. The chain has TRBV7-6 and TRBJ2-1; TRBD2 matches 9 bases. Sequences were obtained from PBMCs. The CDR3 protein is CASSLAPGRGGLDNEQFF. CDR3 DNA: TGTGCCAGCAGCTTAGCGCCGGGGCGGGGGGGATTGGACAATGAGCAGTTCTTC.